Sequencing of this T cell receptor (beta chain) was carried out in a study of shared clonotypes between healthy human individuals. This clone appeared once. The junction departs from germline at one end; a sequencing error may be responsible. Unsorted PBMCs provided DNA that was sequenced on ten immunoSEQ deep assay plates. Data came from immunoSEQ multiplex PCR; TCRdb stores just in-frame clones and leaves some out. The sample lists hundreds of thousands of clones, 60% to 80% occurring once. The CDR3 is 12 residues long. Per germline, CDR1 SGHVS and CDR2 FQNEAQ. The chain joins TRBV7-8 to TRBJ2-7; D remains unclear. The sequence was collected from a woman in her forties in good health. Some clones in this sample may be carry-over from other donors' samples. Material: PBMCs. The CDR3 spells CASSQGPEQVPF. CDR3 sequence (DNA): TGTGCCAGCAGCCAAGGCCCCGAGCAGGTTCCCTTC.